A selection of T cell receptor beta chains follows, all from one sample in a study of shared clonotypes between healthy human individuals. Sequencing was performed with immunoSEQ multiplex PCR; in TCRdb, only in-frame clones are kept and a portion is missing. The sample lists roughly 2,500,000 clones; more than 85% were seen once. Specimen: naive CD4+ T cells from PBMCs. The receptors were sampled from a man aged 18-30 years in good health. Some clones in this sample may be carry-over from other donors' samples. The CDR3 runs from the conserved cysteine through the conserved F or W. The order of the fields is J gene, clone size, D gene, V gene, CDR3 DNA, CDR3 protein. A D gene is named only where the DNA matches it firmly. Only some rows state a clone size, as once, few, many or a class for expanded clones.

TRBJ2-3	NA	TRBD2	TRBV6-1	TGTGCCAGCGCGGGAGGAAGGGGTTACACAGATACGCAGTATTTT	CASAGGRGYTDTQYF
TRBJ2-3	NA	NA	TRBV7-2	TGTGCCAGCAGCCCCAACCCCAGCACAGATACGCAGTATTTT	CASSPNPSTDTQYF
TRBJ1-3	once	TRBD1	TRBV25-1	TGTGCCAGCACTGGGACAGGGGGTCACACCATATATTTT	CASTGTGGHTIYF
TRBJ2-1	NA	NA	TRBV28	TGTGCCAGCAGTTTATCTCCAGTTGGGTATGAGCAGTTCTTC	CASSLSPVGYEQFF
TRBJ2-7	NA	NA	TRBV29-1	TGCAGCGTTGCCCAGGGGAGGGTCTACGAGCAGTACTTC	CSVAQGRVYEQYF
TRBJ1-1	NA	NA	TRBV6-6	TGTGCCAGCAGGTTCCCAGGGCTGAACACTGAAGCTTTCTTT	CASRFPGLNTEAFF
TRBJ2-3	NA	TRBD2	TRBV4-1	TGCGCCAGCAGATCCCTGGGTAGCGGGACTAGCACAGATACGCAGTATTTT	CASRSLGSGTSTDTQYF
TRBJ2-7	NA	NA	TRBV14	TGTGCCAGCAGTTCGCTTGAGGGAGGTCCGCCAGAGCAGTACTTC	CASSSLEGGPPEQYF
TRBJ2-7	NA	TRBD1	TRBV9	TGTGCCAGCAGCGTAGGCGGACAGGGGGCGTGGGAGCAGTACTTC	CASSVGGQGAWEQYF
TRBJ2-3	NA	NA	TRBV18	TGTGCCAGCTCCCCCGGTTTAACAGCGTCCGGAGGTACGCAGTATTTT	CASSPGLTASGGTQYF
TRBJ1-2	NA	TRBD1	TRBV5-4	TGTGCCAGCAGCTTGTCGGGTACAGGGGCTCATGGCTACACCTTC	CASSLSGTGAHGYTF
TRBJ2-7	NA	NA	TRBV10-3	TGTGCCATCAGTGAGTCGTTTTCCGCGAGCGAGCAGTACTTC	CAISESFSASEQYF
TRBJ1-1	few	NA	TRBV7-2	TGTGCCAGCAGCTCTAACCTCGGGGGCACTGAAGCTTTCTTT	CASSSNLGGTEAFF
TRBJ1-1	NA	NA	TRBV6-5	TGTGCCAGCAGTGACTACCGGGGCACTGAAGCTTTCTTT	CASSDYRGTEAFF
TRBJ2-5	NA	NA	TRBV5-1	TGCGCCAGCAGCGGGAGGACAGGTCGGGAGACCCAGTACTTC	CASSGRTGRETQYF
TRBJ2-2	NA	NA	TRBV7-2	TGTGCCAGCAGCAACAGAAAAACGAACACCGGGGAGCTGTTTTTT	CASSNRKTNTGELFF
TRBJ2-5	NA	NA	TRBV4-1	TGCGCCAGCAGTCAATTGATGTTGGGGACCCAGTACTTC	CASSQLMLGTQYF
TRBJ1-4	NA	NA	TRBV19	TGTGCCAGTAGTATCGGGAGGGTGGGCTCAACTAATGAAAAACTGTTTTTT	CASSIGRVGSTNEKLFF
TRBJ2-6	NA	NA	TRBV5-5	TGTGCCAGCAGATTGCGACTGACCTCTGGGGCCAACGTCCTGACTTTC	CASRLRLTSGANVLTF
TRBJ2-1	NA	TRBD1	TRBV28	TGTGCCAGCAGTTTATTCATCAGGGGGCTCGACAATGAGCAGTTCTTC	CASSLFIRGLDNEQFF
TRBJ2-1	NA	NA	TRBV6-4	TGTGCCAGCAGTCGGTCCAGGGGTAATGAGCAGTTCTTC	CASSRSRGNEQFF
TRBJ1-1	NA	NA	TRBV5-6	TGTGCCAGCAGCTTGGACGGGTGGATGAACACTGAAGCTTTCTTT	CASSLDGWMNTEAFF
TRBJ2-2	NA	NA	TRBV5-1	TGCGCCAGCAGCTTGGTGGGGCAGGCCGGGGAGCTGTTTTTT	CASSLVGQAGELFF
TRBJ2-1	NA	NA	TRBV7-9	TGTGCCAGCAGCTTCGGGGGACTCCAACCTAGAAATGAGCAGTTCTTC	CASSFGGLQPRNEQFF
TRBJ2-1	once	TRBD2	TRBV28	TGTGCCAGCAGTTCCTCGAGTAGCGGGAAGGACAATGAGCAGTTCTTC	CASSSSSSGKDNEQFF